These T cell receptor beta chains were read from a single sample in a study of blood T cell repertoires in COVID-19. Sequenced by immunoSEQ multiplex PCR; TCRdb stores in-frame clones only, minus some. This sample has around 250,000 clones; about 86% occur once, and the top ten carry around 6.5%. Source material: peripheral blood. All receptors come from a man aged 60 to 69 with acute or convalescent COVID-19. The CDR3 runs from the conserved cysteine through the conserved F or W. The D gene is left open where the match is weak. A clone size is listed for some rows: how often the clone was seen (once, few, many), or a class if it is expanded.

size	V	D	J	CDR3	DNA
.	TRBV27	TRBD1	TRBJ1-2	CASKATGASGGYTF	TGTGCCAGCAAAGCAACAGGGGCCTCGGGAGGCTACACCTTC
.	TRBV10-3	.	TRBJ1-2	CAISVPWTEGSNYGYTF	TGTGCCATCAGTGTGCCCTGGACAGAGGGATCTAACTATGGCTACACCTTC
.	TRBV19	.	TRBJ1-2	CASNPSLNYGYTF	TGTGCCAGTAACCCGAGCCTTAACTATGGCTACACCTTC
.	TRBV20-1	TRBD2	TRBJ2-4	CSASPSGLAGLKNIQYF	TGCAGTGCTAGTCCCTCGGGACTAGCGGGACTCAAAAACATTCAGTACTTC
once	TRBV6-2/TRBV6-3	.	TRBJ2-7	CASSPTYSEPAPYEQYF	TGTGCCAGCAGTCCCACCTACTCGGAGCCAGCCCCCTACGAGCAGTACTTC
.	TRBV7-2	TRBD1	TRBJ1-4	CASRSGQGGEKLFF	TGTGCCAGCAGATCGGGACAGGGTGGGGAAAAACTGTTTTTT
.	TRBV19	.	TRBJ1-6	CASKPLQGGNSPLHF	TGTGCCAGTAAACCTCTACAGGGTGGCAATTCACCCCTCCACTTT
once	TRBV9	TRBD2	TRBJ2-3	CASSVDSGRASTDTQYF	TGTGCCAGCAGCGTAGATAGCGGGAGGGCCTCCACAGATACGCAGTATTTT
.	TRBV5-1	.	TRBJ1-1	CASSQTGLNTEAFF	TGCGCCAGCAGCCAAACAGGGCTGAACACTGAAGCTTTCTTT
.	TRBV28	.	TRBJ1-2	CASSLSREYGYTF	TGTGCCAGCAGTTTATCTAGAGAGTATGGCTACACCTTC
.	TRBV5-4	TRBD1	TRBJ2-3	CASSLPDREADTQYF	TGTGCCAGCAGCTTGCCGGACAGGGAGGCAGATACGCAGTATTTT
.	TRBV19	TRBD1	TRBJ1-2	CASRTPGQRILYGYTF	TGTGCCAGTAGGACACCGGGACAGAGGATCCTCTATGGCTACACCTTC
.	TRBV2	TRBD1	TRBJ2-5	CASSGQGWGTQYF	TGTGCCAGCAGTGGACAGGGGTGGGGGACCCAGTACTTC
.	TRBV9	.	TRBJ2-5	CASSVSLEETQYF	TGTGCCAGCAGCGTATCGCTAGAGGAGACCCAGTACTTC
.	TRBV30	.	TRBJ1-1	CAWRTGPEAFF	TGTGCCTGGAGAACAGGGCCCGAAGCTTTCTTT
.	TRBV30	.	TRBJ1-1	CAWTTGAEAFF	TGTGCCTGGACGACGGGGGCTGAAGCTTTCTTT
.	TRBV7-9	TRBD2	TRBJ2-1	CASSLVSTSGGSDEQFF	TGTGCCAGCAGCTTAGTCTCCACAAGCGGGGGCTCCGATGAGCAGTTCTTC
medium-sized	TRBV29-1	TRBD2	TRBJ2-1	CSSTSGYNEQFF	TGCAGCTCGACTAGCGGGTACAATGAGCAGTTCTTC
.	TRBV10-3	.	TRBJ1-2	CAISEGAQGYTF	TGTGCCATCAGTGAGGGGGCGCAAGGCTACACCTTC
.	TRBV5-4	.	TRBJ2-3	CASSLQGSDTQYF	TGTGCCAGCAGCTTGCAGGGATCCGATACGCAGTATTTT
.	TRBV9	.	TRBJ2-5	CASSVGISEGEETQYF	TGTGCCAGCAGCGTAGGTATCAGCGAGGGGGAAGAGACCCAGTACTTC
.	TRBV27	.	TRBJ1-4	CASSETGLVKLFF	TGTGCCAGCAGTGAAACAGGATTGGTAAAACTGTTTTTT
.	TRBV9	TRBD2	TRBJ2-5	CASSVLPGAGVGETQYF	TGTGCCAGCAGCGTACTCCCCGGGGCGGGAGTTGGAGAGACCCAGTACTTC
.	TRBV27	TRBD1	TRBJ2-5	CASSTGQGKETQYF	TGTGCCAGCAGCACCGGACAGGGGAAAGAGACCCAGTACTTC
.	TRBV6-2/TRBV6-3	TRBD2	TRBJ2-3	CASSYSAGLAGVADTQYF	TGTGCCAGCAGTTACTCCGCGGGACTAGCGGGAGTTGCAGATACGCAGTATTTT
.	TRBV20-1	TRBD1	TRBJ1-1	CSASRARGAAEAFF	TGCAGTGCTAGTAGAGCCAGGGGGGCGGCTGAAGCTTTCTTT
.	TRBV30	.	TRBJ2-7	CAWSVTRGIAYEQYF	TGTGCCTGGAGTGTAACACGCGGGATAGCTTACGAGCAGTACTTC
few	TRBV28	TRBD1	TRBJ1-2	CASSSWGEGANYGYTF	TGTGCCAGCAGTTCCTGGGGCGAGGGGGCCAACTATGGCTACACCTTC
.	TRBV4-3	.	TRBJ2-3	CASSQDGGIFTDTQYF	TGCGCCAGCAGCCAAGATGGGGGGATCTTCACAGATACGCAGTATTTT
once	TRBV28	TRBD1	TRBJ1-1	CASRGQGAGTEAFF	TGTGCCAGCAGGGGACAGGGGGCAGGCACTGAAGCTTTCTTT
.	TRBV18	TRBD2	TRBJ2-2	CASSRDLAGVYTGELFF	TGTGCCAGCTCCCGCGACCTAGCGGGAGTTTACACCGGGGAGCTGTTTTTT
.	TRBV7-2	.	TRBJ1-6	CASSLRYSPLHF	TGTGCCAGCAGCTTACGGTATTCACCCCTCCACTTT
.	TRBV10-3	TRBD1	TRBJ1-5	CAISPDRVNQPQHF	TGTGCCATCAGTCCGGACAGGGTCAATCAGCCCCAGCATTTT
.	TRBV5-1	.	TRBJ2-1	CASSRAERPSYNEQFF	TGCGCCAGCAGCCGAGCGGAGCGGCCCTCCTACAATGAGCAGTTCTTC
.	TRBV12-3/TRBV12-4	.	TRBJ2-1	CASSSPSSEQFF	TGTGCCAGCAGTTCCCCTAGCTCTGAGCAGTTCTTC
.	TRBV30	.	TRBJ1-1	CAWSRTTRSAFF	TGTGCCTGGAGTCGGACAACGAGATCGGCTTTCTTT
.	TRBV6-1	TRBD1	TRBJ2-7	CASSGPRGTGKIEQYF	TGTGCCAGCAGTGGTCCCAGGGGGACAGGGAAAATCGAGCAGTACTTC